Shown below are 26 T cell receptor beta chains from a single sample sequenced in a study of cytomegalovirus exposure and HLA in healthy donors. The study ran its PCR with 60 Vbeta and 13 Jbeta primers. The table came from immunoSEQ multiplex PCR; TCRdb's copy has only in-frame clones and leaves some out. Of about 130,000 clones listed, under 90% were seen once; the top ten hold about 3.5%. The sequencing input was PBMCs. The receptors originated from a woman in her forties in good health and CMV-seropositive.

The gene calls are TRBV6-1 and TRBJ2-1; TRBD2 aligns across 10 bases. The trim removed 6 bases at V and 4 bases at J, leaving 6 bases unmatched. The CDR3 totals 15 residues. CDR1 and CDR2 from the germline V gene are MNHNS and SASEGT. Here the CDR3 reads CASRVSGRSYNEQFF. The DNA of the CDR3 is TGTGCCAGCAGGGTTAGCGGGAGGTCGTACAATGAGCAGTTCTTC.

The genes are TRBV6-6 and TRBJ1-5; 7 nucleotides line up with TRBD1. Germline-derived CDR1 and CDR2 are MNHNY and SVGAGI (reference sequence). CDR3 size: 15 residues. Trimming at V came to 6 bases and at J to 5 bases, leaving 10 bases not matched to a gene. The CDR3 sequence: CASSPSRQGDQPQHF. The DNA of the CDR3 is TGTGCCAGCAGCCCAAGTCGGCAGGGGGATCAGCCCCAGCATTTT.

CDR3 region: CASSQEVDARDEQFF. The CDR3 DNA sequence: TGCGCCAGCAGCCAAGAGGTCGACGCCCGGGATGAGCAGTTCTTC. The chain carries TRBV4-3 and TRBJ2-1; D is undetermined. The germline gives CDR1 LGHNA, CDR2 YSLEER. The V end lost 0 bases, the J end lost 8 bases, and 14 bases lay between the germline ends. The CDR3 loop spans 15 amino acids.

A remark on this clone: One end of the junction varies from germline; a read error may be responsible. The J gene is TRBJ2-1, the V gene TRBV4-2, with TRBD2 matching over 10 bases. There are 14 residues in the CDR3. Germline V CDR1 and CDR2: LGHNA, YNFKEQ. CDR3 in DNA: TGTGCCAGCAGCGTTACCGGGACTAGCGCCACCCGGATCTTC. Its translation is CASSVTGTSATRIF.

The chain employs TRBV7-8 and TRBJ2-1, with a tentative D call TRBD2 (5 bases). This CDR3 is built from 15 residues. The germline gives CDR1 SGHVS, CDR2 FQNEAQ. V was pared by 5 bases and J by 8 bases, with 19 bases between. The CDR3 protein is CASSLGRADGHEQFF. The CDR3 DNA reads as TGTGCCAGCAGCCTAGGGCGGGCGGACGGACATGAGCAGTTCTTC. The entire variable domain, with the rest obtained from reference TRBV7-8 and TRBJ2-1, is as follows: GAGVSQSPRYKVAKRGQDVALRCDPISGHVSLFWYQQALGQGPEFLTYFQNEAQLDKSGLPSDRFFAERPEGSVSTLKIQRTQQEDSAVYLCASSLGRADGHEQFFGPGTRLTVL.

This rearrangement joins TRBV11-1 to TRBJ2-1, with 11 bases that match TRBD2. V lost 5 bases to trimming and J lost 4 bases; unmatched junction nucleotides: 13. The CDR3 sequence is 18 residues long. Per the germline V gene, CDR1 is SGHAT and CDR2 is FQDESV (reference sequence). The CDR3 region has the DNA TGTGCCAGCAGCAGACCCCGCATCGGGACTAGCGGATACAATGAGCAGTTCTTC. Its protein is CASSRPRIGTSGYNEQFF.

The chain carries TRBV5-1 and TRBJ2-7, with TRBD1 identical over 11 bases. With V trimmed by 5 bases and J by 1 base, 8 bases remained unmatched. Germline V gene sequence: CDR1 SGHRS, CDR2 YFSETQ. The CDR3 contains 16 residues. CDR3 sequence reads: CASRRTGGKFSYEQYF. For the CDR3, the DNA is TGCGCCAGCAGGAGGACAGGGGGCAAATTTTCCTACGAGCAGTACTTC.

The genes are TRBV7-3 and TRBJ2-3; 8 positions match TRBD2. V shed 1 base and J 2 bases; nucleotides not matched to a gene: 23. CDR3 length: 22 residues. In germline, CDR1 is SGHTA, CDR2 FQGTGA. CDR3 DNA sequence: TGTGCCAGCAGCTTAAAAGCCCCGATTAGCGGGACCCAGGTCTCATCCACAGATACGCAGTATTTT. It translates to CASSLKAPISGTQVSSTDTQYF. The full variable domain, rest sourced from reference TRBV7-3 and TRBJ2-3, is GAGVSQTPSNKVTEKGKYVELRCDPISGHTALYWYRQSLGQGPEFLIYFQGTGAADDSGLPNDRFFAVRPEGSVSTLKIQRTERGDSAVYLCASSLKAPISGTQVSSTDTQYFGPGTRLTVL.

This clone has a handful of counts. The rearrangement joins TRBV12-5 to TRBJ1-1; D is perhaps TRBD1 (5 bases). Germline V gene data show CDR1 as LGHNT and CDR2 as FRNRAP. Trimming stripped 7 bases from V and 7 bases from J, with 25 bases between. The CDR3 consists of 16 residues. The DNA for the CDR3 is TGTGCTAGTGCCAAGGGAGGGGACCCCAGGCTCCGTGAAGCTTTCTTT. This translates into CASAKGGDPRLREAFF.

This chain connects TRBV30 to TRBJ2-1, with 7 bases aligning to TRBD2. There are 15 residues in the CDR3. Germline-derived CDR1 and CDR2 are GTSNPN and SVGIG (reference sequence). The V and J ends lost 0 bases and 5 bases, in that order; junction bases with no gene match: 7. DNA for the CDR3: TGTGCCTGGAGTGTACCAGAGCGGGGCGACAATGAGCAGTTCTTC. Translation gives CAWSVPERGDNEQFF.

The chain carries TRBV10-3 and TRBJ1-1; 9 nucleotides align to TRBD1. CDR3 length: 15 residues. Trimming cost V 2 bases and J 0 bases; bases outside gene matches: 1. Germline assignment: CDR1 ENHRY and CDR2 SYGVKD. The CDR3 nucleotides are TGTGCCATCAGTGAGGGACAGGGGTTGAACACTGAAGCTTTCTTT. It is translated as CAISEGQGLNTEAFF.

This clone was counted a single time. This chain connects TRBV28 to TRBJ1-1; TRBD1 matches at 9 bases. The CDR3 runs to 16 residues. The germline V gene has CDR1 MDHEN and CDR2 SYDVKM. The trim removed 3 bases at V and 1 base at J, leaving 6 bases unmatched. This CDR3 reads CASSFGTGKGNTEAFF. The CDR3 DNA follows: TGTGCCAGCAGTTTTGGGACAGGGAAAGGGAACACTGAAGCTTTCTTT.

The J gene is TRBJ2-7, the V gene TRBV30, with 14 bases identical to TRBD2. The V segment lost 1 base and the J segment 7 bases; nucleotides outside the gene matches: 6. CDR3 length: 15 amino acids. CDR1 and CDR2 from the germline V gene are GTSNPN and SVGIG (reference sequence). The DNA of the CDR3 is TGTGCCTGGAGTGAGGGACTAGCGGGAGTCAAAGAGCAGTACTTC. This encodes CAWSEGLAGVKEQYF.

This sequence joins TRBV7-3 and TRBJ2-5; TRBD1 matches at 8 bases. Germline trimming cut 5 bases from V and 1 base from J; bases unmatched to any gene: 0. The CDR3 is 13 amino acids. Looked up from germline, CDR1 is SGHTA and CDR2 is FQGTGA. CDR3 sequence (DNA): TGTGCCAGCAGCCAGGGGGCCCAAGAGACCCAGTACTTC. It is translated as CASSQGAQETQYF.

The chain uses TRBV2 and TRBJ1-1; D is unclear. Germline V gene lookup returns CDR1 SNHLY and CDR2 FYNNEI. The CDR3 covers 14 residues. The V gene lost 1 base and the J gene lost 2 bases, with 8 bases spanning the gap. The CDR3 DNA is TGTGCCAGCAGTGAAGATCCGAGTAACACTGAAGCTTTCTTT. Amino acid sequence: CASSEDPSNTEAFF.

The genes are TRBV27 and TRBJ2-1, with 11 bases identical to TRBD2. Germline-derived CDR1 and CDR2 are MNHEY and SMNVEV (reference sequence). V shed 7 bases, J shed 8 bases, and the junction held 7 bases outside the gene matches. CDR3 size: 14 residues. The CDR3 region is CASTELAGVYEQFF. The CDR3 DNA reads TGTGCCAGCACCGAACTAGCGGGAGTGTATGAGCAGTTCTTC.

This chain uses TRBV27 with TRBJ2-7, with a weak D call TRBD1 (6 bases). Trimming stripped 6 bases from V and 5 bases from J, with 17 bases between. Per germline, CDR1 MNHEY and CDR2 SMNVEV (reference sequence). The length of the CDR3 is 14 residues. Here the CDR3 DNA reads TGTGCCAGCAGCGTCGGACAGTGGTCGGACGAGCAGTACTTC. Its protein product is CASSVGQWSDEQYF.

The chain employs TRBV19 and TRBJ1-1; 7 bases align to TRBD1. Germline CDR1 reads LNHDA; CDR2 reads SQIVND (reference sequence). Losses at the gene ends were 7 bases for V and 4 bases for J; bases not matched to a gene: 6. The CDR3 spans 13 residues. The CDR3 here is CASNLQGSTEAFF. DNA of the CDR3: TGTGCCAGTAATTTACAGGGGAGCACTGAAGCTTTCTTT.

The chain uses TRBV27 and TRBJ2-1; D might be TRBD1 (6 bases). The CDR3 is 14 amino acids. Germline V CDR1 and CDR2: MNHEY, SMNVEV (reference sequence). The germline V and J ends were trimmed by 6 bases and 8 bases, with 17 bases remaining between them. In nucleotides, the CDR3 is TGTGCCAGCAGGCCCAGTGGGACATCCCATGAGCAGTTCTTC. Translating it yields CASRPSGTSHEQFF.

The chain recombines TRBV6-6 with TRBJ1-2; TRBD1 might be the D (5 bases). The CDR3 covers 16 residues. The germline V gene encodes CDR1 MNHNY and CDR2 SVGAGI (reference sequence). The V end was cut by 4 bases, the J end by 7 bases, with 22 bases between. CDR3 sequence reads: CASSSLPWGEVGGYTF. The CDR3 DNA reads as TGTGCCAGCAGTTCCCTTCCATGGGGCGAAGTTGGTGGCTACACCTTC.

The CDR3 spells CASSLWTIGFKETQYF. Here the CDR3 DNA reads TGTGCCAGCAGCCTCTGGACTATCGGGTTTAAAGAGACCCAGTACTTC. This chain joins TRBV5-6 and TRBJ2-5, with a tentative D call TRBD2 (6 bases). V shed 4 bases and J shed 3 bases, with 19 bases lying between them. Looked up from germline, CDR1 is SGHDT and CDR2 is YYEEEE. The CDR3 is 16 amino acids.

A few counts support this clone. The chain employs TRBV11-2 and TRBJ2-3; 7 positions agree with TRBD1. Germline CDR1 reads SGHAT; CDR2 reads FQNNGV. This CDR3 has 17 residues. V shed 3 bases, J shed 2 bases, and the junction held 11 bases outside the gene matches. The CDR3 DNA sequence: TGTGCCAGCAGCTTTGAGGGGGCAGGCGGATACACAGATACGCAGTATTTT. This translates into CASSFEGAGGYTDTQYF.

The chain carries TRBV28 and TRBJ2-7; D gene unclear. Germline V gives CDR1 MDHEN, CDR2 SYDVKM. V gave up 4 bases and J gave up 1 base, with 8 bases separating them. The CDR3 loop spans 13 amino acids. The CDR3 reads CASSSTDSYEQYF. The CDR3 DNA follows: TGTGCCAGCAGTTCGACTGATTCCTACGAGCAGTACTTC.

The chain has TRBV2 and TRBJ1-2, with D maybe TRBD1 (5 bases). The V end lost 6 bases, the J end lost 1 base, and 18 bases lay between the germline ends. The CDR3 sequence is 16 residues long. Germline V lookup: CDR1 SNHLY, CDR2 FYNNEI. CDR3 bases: TGTGCCAGCAGAGATGAACGACCGGGACTTAACTATGGCTACACCTTC. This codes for CASRDERPGLNYGYTF.

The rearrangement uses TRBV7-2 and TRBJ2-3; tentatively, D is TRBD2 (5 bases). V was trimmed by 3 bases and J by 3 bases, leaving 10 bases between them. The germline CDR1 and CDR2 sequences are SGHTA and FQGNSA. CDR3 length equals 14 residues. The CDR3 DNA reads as TGTGCCAGCAGCTTGAGGGCCATTACAGATACGCAGTATTTT. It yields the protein CASSLRAITDTQYF.

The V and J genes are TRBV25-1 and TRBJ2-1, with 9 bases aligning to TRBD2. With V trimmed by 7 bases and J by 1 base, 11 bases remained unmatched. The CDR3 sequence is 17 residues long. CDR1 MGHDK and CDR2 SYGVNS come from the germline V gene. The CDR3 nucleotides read TGTGCCAGCACCAAGACTAGCGGCAGTGCTTCCTACAATGAGCAGTTCTTC. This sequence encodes CASTKTSGSASYNEQFF.